This T cell receptor (beta chain) was documented in a study of T cells in Graves' hyperthyroidism and ophthalmopathy. Background on the study: Before any treatment, at initial diagnosis, peripheral blood was collected.

Study findings and constraints: Blood also contained most expanded thyroid clonotypes above 0.001.

TCR beta CDR3 region amplification was performed from RNA transcripts. With the HTBI primer set, the TCR CDR3 went through a first round of RT-PCR. Each CDR3 protein is one row after TCRdb ran MiXCR on the multiplex PCR reads. Here the sample spans about 340,000 distinct CDR3 sequences, roughly 18% being singletons. Those patients with uncontrolled infection, other autoimmune disease, pregnancy or lactation were excluded. The CDR3 totals 15 residues. CDR1 and CDR2 (germline): SGHTA, FQGNSA. V was shortened by 1 base and J by 5 bases, with 14 bases between the two germline ends. This clonotype has at least ten counts. What it binds is not known.

The receptor comes from a woman aged 45-59 years with Graves' hyperthyroidism. Material: blood. The rearrangement joins TRBV7-2 to TRBJ2-5; TRBD2 is a possible D gene (7 bases). The CDR3 DNA is TGTGCCAGCAGCTTAGGGGGAGGGGGAAGGGAGACCCAGTACTTC. Translation: CASSLGGGGRETQYF. Looking up the rest from reference TRBV7-2 and TRBJ2-5 gives the full variable domain: GAGVSQSPSNKVTEKGKDVELRCDPISGHTALYWYRQSLGQGLEFLIYFQGNSAPDKSGLPSDRFSAERTGGSVSTLTIQRTQQEDSAVYLCASSLGGGGRETQYFGPGTRLLVL.